This is a list of T cell receptor beta chains from one sample in a study of control samples from healthy donors and cancer patients. Only in-frame clones appear in the TCRdb table, and some are missing; sequencing was by immunoSEQ multiplex PCR. The profile shows about 83,000 clones, 91% of them singletons. Source material: blood. The receptors derive from a man aged 50-60 years in good health. CDR3s include the opening cysteine and the closing phenylalanine or tryptophan. Fields, in order: J gene, D gene, V gene, clone size, CDR3 length, CDR3 protein, CDR3 DNA. The D gene is left open where the match is weak. Part of the rows lack a size; the others show once, few, many or a class for expanded clones.

TRBJ1-2	TRBD1	TRBV5-8	NA	15	CASSLGQGPTYGYTF	TGTGCCAGCAGCTTAGGACAGGGGCCCACCTATGGCTACACCTTC
TRBJ2-6	NA	TRBV9	NA	14	CASSVNSGANVLTF	TGTGCCAGCAGCGTAAACTCTGGGGCCAACGTCCTGACTTTC
TRBJ2-1	TRBD1	TRBV27	NA	13	CASSWTGLNEQFF	TGTGCCAGCAGTTGGACAGGCCTGAATGAGCAGTTCTTC
TRBJ2-1	NA	TRBV27	once	15	CASSLGAGSYNEQFF	TGTGCCAGCAGTTTAGGCGCAGGGTCCTACAATGAGCAGTTCTTC
TRBJ1-2	NA	TRBV6-1	NA	15	CASSEADAVNYGYTF	TGTGCCAGCAGTGAAGCGGACGCGGTGAACTATGGCTACACCTTC
TRBJ1-3	NA	TRBV11-2	once	15	CASSPAGLSGNTIYF	TGTGCCAGCAGCCCGGCGGGACTATCTGGAAACACCATATATTTT
TRBJ1-2	TRBD1	TRBV24-1	NA	14	CATSDWGQGRGYTF	TGTGCCACCAGTGATTGGGGACAGGGGAGGGGCTACACCTTC
TRBJ1-1	NA	TRBV6-6	NA	10	CASSYGEAFF	TGTGCCAGCAGCTACGGTGAAGCTTTCTTT
TRBJ1-4	NA	TRBV11-2	NA	16	CASSLEGGTRDEKLFF	TGTGCCAGCAGCTTAGAGGGGGGGACGCGGGATGAAAAACTGTTTTTT
TRBJ2-5	NA	TRBV7-8	NA	15	CASSSGAGGRETQYF	TGTGCCAGCAGCTCCGGAGCCGGGGGCCGCGAGACCCAGTACTTC
TRBJ1-2	TRBD1	TRBV6-1	NA	17	CASSAAGTGVGGYGYTF	TGTGCCAGCAGTGCGGCCGGGACAGGGGTTGGGGGCTATGGCTACACCTTC
TRBJ2-3	NA	TRBV10-3	NA	16	CAISGSTGSSTDTQYF	TGTGCCATCAGTGGTTCAACTGGATCTAGCACAGATACGCAGTATTTT
TRBJ2-7	NA	TRBV21-1	NA	15	CASSKKTVGSYEQYF	TGTGCCAGCAGCAAAAAAACCGTCGGCTCCTACGAGCAGTACTTC
TRBJ1-2	TRBD1	TRBV6-4	NA	14	CASSDDRGWGGYTF	TGTGCCAGCAGTGACGACAGGGGCTGGGGGGGCTACACCTTC
TRBJ2-2	TRBD1	TRBV5-1	NA	17	CASSLGSGGADTGELFF	TGCGCCAGCAGCTTGGGTTCAGGGGGCGCGGACACCGGGGAGCTGTTTTTT
TRBJ1-1	NA	TRBV6-6	NA	13	CASWTVAGTEAFF	TGTGCCAGCTGGACGGTAGCGGGTACTGAAGCTTTCTTT
TRBJ2-7	NA	TRBV6-6	NA	14	CASSSRTVPYEQYF	TGTGCCAGCAGTTCTCGGACAGTTCCCTACGAGCAGTACTTC
TRBJ2-1	NA	TRBV18	NA	15	CASSAGSQRGNEQFF	TGTGCCAGCTCGGCGGGGAGTCAAAGGGGGAATGAGCAGTTCTTC
TRBJ2-3	TRBD2	TRBV2	NA	13	CASSPGREDTQYF	TGTGCCAGCAGCCCAGGGAGGGAGGATACGCAGTATTTT
TRBJ2-2	NA	TRBV12-5	once	19	CASGSFRGAATPNTGELFF	TGTGCTAGTGGTTCCTTCCGGGGGGCCGCTACCCCGAACACCGGGGAGCTGTTTTTT
TRBJ1-4	NA	TRBV12-3/TRBV12-4	NA	11	CASKSPEKLFF	TGTGCCAGCAAGAGCCCTGAAAAACTGTTTTTT
TRBJ2-4	TRBD1	TRBV5-1	NA	15	CASSLGDREKNIQYF	TGCGCCAGCAGCTTGGGGGACAGGGAGAAAAACATTCAGTACTTC
TRBJ2-7	NA	TRBV7-8	NA	15	CASSLPLDGTYEQYF	TGTGCCAGCAGCCTCCCGTTAGACGGGACCTACGAGCAGTACTTC
TRBJ1-3	NA	TRBV5-6	NA	13	CASSLGLADTIYF	TGTGCCAGCAGCTTGGGTTTGGCGGACACCATATATTTT
TRBJ2-6	NA	TRBV11-2	NA	17	CASSSARGGSGANVLTF	TGTGCCAGCAGCTCAGCACGGGGAGGCTCTGGGGCCAACGTCCTGACTTTC
TRBJ1-6	NA	TRBV18	few	15	CASSPSVGGSSPLHF	TGTGCCAGCTCACCATCCGTGGGTGGGAGCTCACCCCTCCACTTT
TRBJ2-4	TRBD1	TRBV6-6	once	16	CASSYSQGMPKNIQYF	TGTGCCAGCAGTTACTCACAGGGGATGCCCAAAAACATTCAGTACTTC
TRBJ1-6	NA	TRBV6-5	NA	15	CASSYSTAQDSPLHF	TGTGCCAGCAGTTACTCGACCGCGCAGGATTCACCCCTCCACTTT
TRBJ1-2	NA	TRBV5-6	NA	15	CASSYPLVSGHGYTF	TGTGCCAGCAGCTACCCTCTTGTATCGGGTCATGGCTACACCTTC
TRBJ1-2	NA	TRBV9	NA	13	CASSVAQADGYTF	TGTGCCAGCAGCGTAGCCCAGGCGGATGGCTACACCTTC
TRBJ2-7	NA	TRBV21-1	NA	12	CLPGQGAEEQYF	TGTTTACCGGGACAGGGGGCTGAGGAGCAGTACTTC
TRBJ1-4	TRBD1	TRBV5-1	NA	14	CASSTGQGQEKLFF	TGCGCCAGCAGCACGGGACAGGGTCAGGAAAAACTGTTTTTT
TRBJ1-1	NA	TRBV19	NA	13	CASSIGVNTEAFF	TGTGCCAGTAGTATAGGAGTGAACACTGAAGCTTTCTTT
TRBJ2-3	NA	TRBV28	NA	14	CASSLPGRTDTQYF	TGTGCCAGCAGTTTACCAGGGCGGACAGATACGCAGTATTTT
TRBJ2-7	NA	TRBV6-2/TRBV6-3	NA	11	CASSSSAEQYF	TGTGCCAGCAGTTCATCAGCCGAGCAGTACTTC
TRBJ1-1	NA	TRBV19	NA	14	CASSYRRENTEAFF	TGTGCCAGTAGTTATCGACGTGAAAACACTGAAGCTTTCTTT
TRBJ1-6	TRBD1	TRBV5-6	NA	14	CASSPGQGNSPLHF	TGTGCCAGCAGCCCGGGACAGGGTAATTCACCCCTCCACTTT
TRBJ1-2	NA	TRBV29-1	NA	13	CSVGQGPNYGYTF	TGCAGCGTTGGTCAGGGGCCGAACTATGGCTACACCTTC
TRBJ1-5	NA	TRBV24-1	NA	13	CATSPGGAQPQHF	TGTGCCACCAGTCCCGGGGGCGCGCAGCCCCAGCATTTT
TRBJ1-2	TRBD1	TRBV6-5	NA	15	CASSYSGTGGNGYTF	TGTGCCAGCAGTTACTCGGGGACAGGGGGAAATGGCTACACCTTC